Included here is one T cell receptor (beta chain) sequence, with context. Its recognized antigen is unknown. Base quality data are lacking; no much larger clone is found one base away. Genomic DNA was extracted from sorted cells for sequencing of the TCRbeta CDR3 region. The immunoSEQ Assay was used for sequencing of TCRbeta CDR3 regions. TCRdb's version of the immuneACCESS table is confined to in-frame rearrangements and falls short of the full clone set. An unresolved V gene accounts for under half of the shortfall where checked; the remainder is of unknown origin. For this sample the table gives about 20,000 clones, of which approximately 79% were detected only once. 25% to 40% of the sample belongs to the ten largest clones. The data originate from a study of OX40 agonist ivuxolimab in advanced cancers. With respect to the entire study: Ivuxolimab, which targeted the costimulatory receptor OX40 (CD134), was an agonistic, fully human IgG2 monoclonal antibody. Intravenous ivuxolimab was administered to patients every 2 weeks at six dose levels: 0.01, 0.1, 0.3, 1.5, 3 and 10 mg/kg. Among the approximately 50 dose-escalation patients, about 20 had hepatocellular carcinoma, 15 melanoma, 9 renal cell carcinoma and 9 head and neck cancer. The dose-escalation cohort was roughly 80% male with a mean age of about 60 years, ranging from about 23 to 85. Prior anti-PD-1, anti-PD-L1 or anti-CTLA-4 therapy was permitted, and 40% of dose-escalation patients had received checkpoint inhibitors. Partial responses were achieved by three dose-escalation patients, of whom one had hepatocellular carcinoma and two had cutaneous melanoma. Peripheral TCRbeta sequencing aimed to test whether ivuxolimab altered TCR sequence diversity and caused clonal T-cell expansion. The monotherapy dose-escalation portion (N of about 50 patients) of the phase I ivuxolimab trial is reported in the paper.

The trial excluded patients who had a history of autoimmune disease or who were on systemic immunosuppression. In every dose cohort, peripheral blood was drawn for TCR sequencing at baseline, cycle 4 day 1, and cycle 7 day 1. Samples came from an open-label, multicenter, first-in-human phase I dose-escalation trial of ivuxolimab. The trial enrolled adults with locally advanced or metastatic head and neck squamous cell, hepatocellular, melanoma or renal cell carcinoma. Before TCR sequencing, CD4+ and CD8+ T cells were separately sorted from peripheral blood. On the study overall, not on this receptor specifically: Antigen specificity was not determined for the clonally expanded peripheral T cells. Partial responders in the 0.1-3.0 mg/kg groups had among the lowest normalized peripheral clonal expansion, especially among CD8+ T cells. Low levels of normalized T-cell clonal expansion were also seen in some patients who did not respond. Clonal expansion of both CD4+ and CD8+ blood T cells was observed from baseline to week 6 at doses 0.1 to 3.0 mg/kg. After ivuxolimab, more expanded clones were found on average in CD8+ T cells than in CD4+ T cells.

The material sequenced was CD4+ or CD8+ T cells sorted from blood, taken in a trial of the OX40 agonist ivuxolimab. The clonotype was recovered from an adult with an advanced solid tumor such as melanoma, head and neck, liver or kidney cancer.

The CDR3 loop reads CASSGLRESSGNTIYF. Here is the DNA: TGTGCCAGTAGTGGCCTCCGGGAGAGCTCTGGAAACACCATATATTTT. The rearranged segments are TRBV19 and TRBJ1-3; the D gene cannot be resolved reliably. The CDR3 runs 16 amino acids, cysteine and phenylalanine included. CDR3 DNA only is kept here, 48 bases in frame from base 1. CDR1 and CDR2, per the germline V gene (reference sequence), are LNHDA and SQIVND. V and J lose 5 bases and 0 bases, and a span of 14 bases separates them.